This TCR beta chain was identified in a study of T-cell memory formation after mild COVID-19. Study-wide points: The study detected some responding clones in pre-infection memory, suggesting cross-reactive memory joined. Of the contracting clones, CD4+ ones lay mainly in CM and EM, and CD8+ ones in EMRA.

This clonotype has more than one count but fewer than ten. Its antigen is unidentified. Via MiXCR, TCRdb re-called the 5' RACE reads, giving one row per CDR3 protein. The sample holds almost 350,000 distinct CDR3 sequences, approximately 22% seen once. Looked up from germline, CDR1 is SEHNR and CDR2 is FQNEAQ (reference sequence). The CDR3 runs 13 residues. The V gene lost 3 bases and the J gene lost 6 bases, with 11 bases spanning the gap. Sequenced: PBMCs or a T cell subset sorted from them (not recorded which). The TCR was taken from a young man who had mild COVID-19 (a few samples of this study predate the infection). Cell type and time point are not known. J is TRBJ1-1 and V is TRBV7-9; D is undetermined. CDR3 sequence reads: CASSLIGVAEAFF. The CDR3 region has the DNA TGTGCCAGCAGCTTGATAGGTGTGGCTGAAGCTTTCTTT.